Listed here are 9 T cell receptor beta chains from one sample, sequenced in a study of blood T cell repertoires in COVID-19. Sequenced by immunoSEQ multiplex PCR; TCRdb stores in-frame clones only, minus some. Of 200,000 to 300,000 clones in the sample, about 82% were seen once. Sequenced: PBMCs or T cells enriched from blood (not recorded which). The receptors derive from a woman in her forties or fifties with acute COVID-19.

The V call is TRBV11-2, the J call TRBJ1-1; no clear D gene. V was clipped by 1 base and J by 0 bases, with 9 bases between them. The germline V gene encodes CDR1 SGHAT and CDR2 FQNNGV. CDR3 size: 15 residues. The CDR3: CASSLGLTVNTEAFF. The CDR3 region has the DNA TGTGCCAGCAGCTTAGGACTGACGGTGAACACTGAAGCTTTCTTT.

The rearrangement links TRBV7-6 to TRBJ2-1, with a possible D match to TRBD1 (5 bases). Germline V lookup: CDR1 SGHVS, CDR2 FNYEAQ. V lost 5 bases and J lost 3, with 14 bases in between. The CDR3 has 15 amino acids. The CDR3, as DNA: TGTGCCAGCAGCCCAGGGAAGGAGTTCTACAATGAGCAGTTCTTC. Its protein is CASSPGKEFYNEQFF.

The CDR3 DNA reads as TGTGCCTGTCGGACAGTTAATGAGCAGTTCTTC. It codes for CACRTVNEQFF. This chain connects TRBV30 to TRBJ2-1, with a possible D match to TRBD1 (6 bases). The ends were cut back, 6 bases at V and 7 bases at J, with 10 bases in the middle. The length of the CDR3 is 11 residues. Germline CDR1 reads GTSNPN; CDR2 reads SVGIG (reference sequence).

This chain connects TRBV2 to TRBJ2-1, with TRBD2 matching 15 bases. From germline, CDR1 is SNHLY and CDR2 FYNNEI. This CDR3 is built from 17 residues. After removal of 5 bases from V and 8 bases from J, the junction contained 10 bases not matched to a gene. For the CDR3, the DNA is TGTGCCAGCAGTCCTGCCCATGGACTAGCGGGGGGGTATGAGCAGTTCTTC. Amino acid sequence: CASSPAHGLAGGYEQFF.

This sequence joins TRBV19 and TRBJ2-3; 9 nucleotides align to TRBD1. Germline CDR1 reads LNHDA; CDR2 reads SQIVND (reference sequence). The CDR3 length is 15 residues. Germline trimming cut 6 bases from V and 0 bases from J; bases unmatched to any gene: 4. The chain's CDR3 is CASSVGQGSTDTQYF. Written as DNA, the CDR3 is TGTGCCAGTAGCGTGGGACAGGGAAGCACAGATACGCAGTATTTT.

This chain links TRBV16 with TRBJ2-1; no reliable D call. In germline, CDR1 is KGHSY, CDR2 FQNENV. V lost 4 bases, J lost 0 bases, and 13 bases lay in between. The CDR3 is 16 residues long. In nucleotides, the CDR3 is TGTGCCAGCAGCCTAGTCACAGTAATCTCCTACAATGAGCAGTTCTTC. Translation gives CASSLVTVISYNEQFF.

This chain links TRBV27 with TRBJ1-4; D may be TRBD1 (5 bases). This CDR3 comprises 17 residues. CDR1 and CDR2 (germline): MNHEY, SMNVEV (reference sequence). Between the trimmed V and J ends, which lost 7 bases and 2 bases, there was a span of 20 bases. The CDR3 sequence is CASTHGGAGVTNEKLFF. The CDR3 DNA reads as TGTGCCAGCACCCACGGAGGGGCGGGGGTTACTAATGAAAAACTGTTTTTT.

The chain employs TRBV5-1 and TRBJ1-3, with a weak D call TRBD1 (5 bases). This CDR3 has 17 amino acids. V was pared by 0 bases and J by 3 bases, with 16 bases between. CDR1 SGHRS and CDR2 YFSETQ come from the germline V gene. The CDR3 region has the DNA TGCGCCAGCAGCTTGGGAGCAATCCAGGGATATGGAAACACCATATATTTT. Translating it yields CASSLGAIQGYGNTIYF.

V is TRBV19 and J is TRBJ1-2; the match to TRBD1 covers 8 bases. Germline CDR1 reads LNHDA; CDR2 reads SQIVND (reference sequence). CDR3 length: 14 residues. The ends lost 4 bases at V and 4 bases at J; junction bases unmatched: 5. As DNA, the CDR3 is TGTGCCAGTAGTAGGGACAGGAGTTCCTATGGCTACACCTTC. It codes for CASSRDRSSYGYTF.